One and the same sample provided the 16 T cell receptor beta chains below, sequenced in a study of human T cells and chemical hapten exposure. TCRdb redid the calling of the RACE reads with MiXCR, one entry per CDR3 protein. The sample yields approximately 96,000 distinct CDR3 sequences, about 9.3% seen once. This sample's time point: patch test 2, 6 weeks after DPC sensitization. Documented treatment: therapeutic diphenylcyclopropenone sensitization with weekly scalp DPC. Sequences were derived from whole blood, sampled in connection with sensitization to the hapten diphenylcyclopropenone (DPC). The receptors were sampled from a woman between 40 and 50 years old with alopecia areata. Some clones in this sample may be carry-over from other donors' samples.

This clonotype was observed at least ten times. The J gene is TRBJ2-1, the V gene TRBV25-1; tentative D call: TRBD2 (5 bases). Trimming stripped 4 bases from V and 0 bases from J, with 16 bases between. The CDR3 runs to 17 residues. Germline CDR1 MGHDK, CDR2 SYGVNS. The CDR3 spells CASSVLGVESSYNEQFF. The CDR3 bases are TGTGCCAGCAGTGTCCTGGGAGTGGAGAGCTCCTACAATGAGCAGTTCTTC. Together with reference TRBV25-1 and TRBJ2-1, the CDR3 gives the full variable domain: EADIYQTPRYLVIGTGKKITLECSQTMGHDKMYWYQQDPGMELHLIHYSYGVNSTEKGDLSSESTVSRIRTEHFPLTLESARPSHTSQYLCASSVLGVESSYNEQFFGPGTRLTVL.

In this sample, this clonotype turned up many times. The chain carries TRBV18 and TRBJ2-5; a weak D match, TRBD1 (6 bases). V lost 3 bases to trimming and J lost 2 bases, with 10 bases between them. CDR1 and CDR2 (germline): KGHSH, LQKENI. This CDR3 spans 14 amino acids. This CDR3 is CASSPGQHQETQYF. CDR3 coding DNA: TGTGCCAGCTCACCTGGACAGCATCAAGAGACCCAGTACTTC.

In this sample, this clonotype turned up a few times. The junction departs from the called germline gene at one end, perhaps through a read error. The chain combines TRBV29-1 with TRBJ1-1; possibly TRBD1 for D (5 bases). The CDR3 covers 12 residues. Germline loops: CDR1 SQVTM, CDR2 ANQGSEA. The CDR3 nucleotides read TGCAGCGTGAAAGGAGGGGATCCCCAACACAGCTTT. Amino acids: CSVKGGDPQHSF.

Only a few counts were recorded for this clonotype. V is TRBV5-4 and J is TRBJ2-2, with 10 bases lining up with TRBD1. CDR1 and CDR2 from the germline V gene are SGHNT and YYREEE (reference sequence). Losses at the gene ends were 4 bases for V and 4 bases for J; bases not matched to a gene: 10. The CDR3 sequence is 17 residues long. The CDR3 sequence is CASSLRTGGQGTGELFF. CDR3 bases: TGTGCCAGCAGCCTTCGGACAGGGGGTCAGGGCACCGGGGAGCTGTTTTTT.

CDR3 sequence reads: CASSLLGQTSYEQYF. In DNA form, the CDR3 reads TGTGCCAGCAGTTTATTAGGCCAGACATCCTACGAGCAGTACTTC. V usage is TRBV28 and J usage is TRBJ2-7; D remains ambiguous. V was clipped by 1 base and J by 1 base, with 11 bases between them. The CDR3 covers 15 residues. Per the germline V gene, CDR1 is MDHEN and CDR2 is SYDVKM.

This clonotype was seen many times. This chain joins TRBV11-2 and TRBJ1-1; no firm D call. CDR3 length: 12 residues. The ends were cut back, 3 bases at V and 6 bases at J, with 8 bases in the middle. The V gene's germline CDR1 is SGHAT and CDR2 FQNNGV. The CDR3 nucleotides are TGTGCCAGCAGCTTGGACTCTGCTGAAGCTTTCTTT. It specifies CASSLDSAEAFF.

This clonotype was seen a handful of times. CDR3 nucleotide sequence: TGTGCCAGCTCACCACTAAGGGGCTCTGAAGACACCATATATTTT. This sequence encodes CASSPLRGSEDTIYF. This sequence joins TRBV18 and TRBJ1-3, with D perhaps TRBD1 (5 bases). V lost 1 base, J lost 8 bases, and 15 bases lay in between. Germline CDR1 is KGHSH and CDR2 is LQKENI. This CDR3 has 15 residues.

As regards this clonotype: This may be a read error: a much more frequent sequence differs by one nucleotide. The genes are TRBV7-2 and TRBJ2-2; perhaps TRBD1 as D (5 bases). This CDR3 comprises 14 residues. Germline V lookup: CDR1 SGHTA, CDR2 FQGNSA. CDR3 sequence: CDSSFLTGSGELFF. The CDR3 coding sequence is TGTGACAGCAGCTTTCTCACAGGTTCCGGGGAGCTGTTTTTT.

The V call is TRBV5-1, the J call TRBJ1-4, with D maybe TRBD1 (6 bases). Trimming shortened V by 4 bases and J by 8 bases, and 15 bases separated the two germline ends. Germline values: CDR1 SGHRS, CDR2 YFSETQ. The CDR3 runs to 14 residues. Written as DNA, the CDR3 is TGCGCCAGCAGCCGCAACCCAGGGGAGGAAAAACTGTTTTTT. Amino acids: CASSRNPGEEKLFF. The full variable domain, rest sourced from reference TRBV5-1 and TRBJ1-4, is KAGVTQTPRYLIKTRGQQVTLSCSPISGHRSVSWYQQTPGQGLQFLFEYFSETQRNKGNFPGRFSGRQFSNSRSEMNVSTLELGDSALYLCASSRNPGEEKLFFGSGTQLSVL.

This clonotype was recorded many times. The CDR3 loop is CASSLGWEADTEAFF. The DNA for the CDR3 is TGTGCCAGCAGCCTTGGATGGGAGGCGGACACTGAAGCTTTCTTT. V and J are TRBV9 and TRBJ1-1, with no clear D. Looked up from germline, CDR1 is SGDLS and CDR2 is YYNGEE. V was cut by 4 bases and J by 3 bases, with 16 bases left in between. The length of the CDR3 is 15 residues.

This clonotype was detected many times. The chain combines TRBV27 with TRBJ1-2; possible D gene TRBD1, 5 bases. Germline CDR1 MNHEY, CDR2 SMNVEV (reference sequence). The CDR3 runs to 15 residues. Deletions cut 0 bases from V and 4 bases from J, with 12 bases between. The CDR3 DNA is TGTGCCAGCAGTTTATCGGGGGGGGTAAGCTATGGCTACACCTTC. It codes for CASSLSGGVSYGYTF.

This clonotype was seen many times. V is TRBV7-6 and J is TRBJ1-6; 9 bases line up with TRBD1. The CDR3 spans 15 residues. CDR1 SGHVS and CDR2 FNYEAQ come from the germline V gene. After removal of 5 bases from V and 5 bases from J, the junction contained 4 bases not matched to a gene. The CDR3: CASSRGTGHNSPLHF. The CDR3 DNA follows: TGTGCCAGCAGCAGGGGGACAGGGCATAATTCACCCCTCCACTTT.

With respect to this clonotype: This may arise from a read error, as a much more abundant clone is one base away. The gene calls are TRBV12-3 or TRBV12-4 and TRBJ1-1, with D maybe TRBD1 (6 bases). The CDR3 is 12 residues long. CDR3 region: CPSTDRTTEAFF. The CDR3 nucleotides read TGTCCCAGCACCGACAGGACAACTGAAGCTTTCTTT.

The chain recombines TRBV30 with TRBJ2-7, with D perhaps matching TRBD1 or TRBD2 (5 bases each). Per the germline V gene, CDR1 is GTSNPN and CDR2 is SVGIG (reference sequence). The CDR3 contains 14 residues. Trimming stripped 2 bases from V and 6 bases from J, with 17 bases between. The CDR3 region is CAWSRGPTRGEQYF. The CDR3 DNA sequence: TGTGCCTGGAGTCGGGGCCCAACGAGGGGCGAGCAGTACTTC.

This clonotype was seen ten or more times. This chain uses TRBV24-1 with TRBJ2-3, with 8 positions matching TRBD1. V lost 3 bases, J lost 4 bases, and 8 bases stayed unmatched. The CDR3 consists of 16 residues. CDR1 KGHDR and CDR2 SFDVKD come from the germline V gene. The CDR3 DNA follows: TGTGCCACCAGTGATGCCCGGACAGGGTTGGCAGATACGCAGTATTTT. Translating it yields CATSDARTGLADTQYF.

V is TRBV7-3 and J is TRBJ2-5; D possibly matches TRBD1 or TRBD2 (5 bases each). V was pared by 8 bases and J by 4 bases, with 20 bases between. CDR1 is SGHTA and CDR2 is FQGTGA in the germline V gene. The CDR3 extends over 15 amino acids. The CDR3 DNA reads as TGTGCCAGCGGACTCCGAGGGGCGAGCGGAGAGACCCAGTACTTC. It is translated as CASGLRGASGETQYF.